The clone carrying this T cell receptor beta chain has just one count. Antigen: not known. Produced via immunoSEQ multiplex PCR; TCRdb's table is partial and in-frame only. The sample shows around 120,000 clones, around 92% of them seen only once. The data are from a study of T cell responses to AZD1222 COVID-19 vaccine. Study-wide context: Second doses were pooled across both intervals (about 4 or about 12 weeks). Notes on the study in general: Seropositive status at baseline applied to only 6 or 7 AZD1222 recipients.

Trimming stripped 0 bases from V and 8 bases from J, with 12 bases between. CDR1 and CDR2 (germline): SGDLS, YYNGEE. CDR3 length: 14 amino acids. The sample here was peripheral blood, taken on day 0 of AZD1222 vaccination. This clonotype was obtained from an adult in good health. The genes are TRBV9 and TRBJ2-1; no clear D. The CDR3 loop is CASSVANRPDEQFF. CDR3 coding DNA: TGTGCCAGCAGCGTAGCGAACCGGCCGGATGAGCAGTTCTTC.